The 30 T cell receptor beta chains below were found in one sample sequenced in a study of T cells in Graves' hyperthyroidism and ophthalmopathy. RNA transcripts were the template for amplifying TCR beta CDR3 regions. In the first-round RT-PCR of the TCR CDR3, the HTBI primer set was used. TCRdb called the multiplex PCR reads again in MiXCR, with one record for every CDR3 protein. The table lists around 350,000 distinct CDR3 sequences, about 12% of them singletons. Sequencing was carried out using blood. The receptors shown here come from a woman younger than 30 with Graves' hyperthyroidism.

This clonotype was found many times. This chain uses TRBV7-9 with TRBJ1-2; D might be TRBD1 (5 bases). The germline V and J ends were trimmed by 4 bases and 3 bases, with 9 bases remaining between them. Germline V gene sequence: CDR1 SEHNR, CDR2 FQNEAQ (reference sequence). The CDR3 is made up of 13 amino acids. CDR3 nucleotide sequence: TGTGCCAGCAGCTACGGGGCTCACTATGGCTACACCTTC. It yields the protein CASSYGAHYGYTF.

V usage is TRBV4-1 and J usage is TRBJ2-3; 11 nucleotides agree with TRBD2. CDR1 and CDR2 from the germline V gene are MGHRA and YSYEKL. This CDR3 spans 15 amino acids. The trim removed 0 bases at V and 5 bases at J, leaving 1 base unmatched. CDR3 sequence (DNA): TGCGCCAGCAGCCAAGAAGGACTAGCGGGAGATACGCAGTATTTT. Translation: CASSQEGLAGDTQYF.

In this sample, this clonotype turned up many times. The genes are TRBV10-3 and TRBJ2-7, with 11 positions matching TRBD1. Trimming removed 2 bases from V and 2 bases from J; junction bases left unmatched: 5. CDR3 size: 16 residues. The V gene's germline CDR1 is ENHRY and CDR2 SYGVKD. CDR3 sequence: CAISELGGQGAYEQYF. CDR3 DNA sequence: TGTGCCATCAGTGAGCTTGGGGGACAGGGGGCCTACGAGCAGTACTTC.

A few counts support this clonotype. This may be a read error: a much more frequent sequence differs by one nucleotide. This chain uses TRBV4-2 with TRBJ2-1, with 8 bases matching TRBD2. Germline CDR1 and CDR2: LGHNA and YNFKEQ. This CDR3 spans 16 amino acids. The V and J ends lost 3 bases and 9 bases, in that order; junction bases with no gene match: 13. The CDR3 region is CASSHSPGTRTSEQFF. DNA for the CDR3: TGTGCCAGCAGCCATTCCCCCGGGACTAGGACCAGTGAGCAGTTCTTC.

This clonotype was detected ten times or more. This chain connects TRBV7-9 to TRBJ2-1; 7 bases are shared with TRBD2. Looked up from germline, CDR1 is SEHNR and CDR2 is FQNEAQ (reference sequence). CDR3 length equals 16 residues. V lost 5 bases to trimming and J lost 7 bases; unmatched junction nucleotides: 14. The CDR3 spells CASSPTGLEFWNEQFF. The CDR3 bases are TGTGCCAGCAGCCCGACCGGACTAGAATTCTGGAATGAGCAGTTCTTC.

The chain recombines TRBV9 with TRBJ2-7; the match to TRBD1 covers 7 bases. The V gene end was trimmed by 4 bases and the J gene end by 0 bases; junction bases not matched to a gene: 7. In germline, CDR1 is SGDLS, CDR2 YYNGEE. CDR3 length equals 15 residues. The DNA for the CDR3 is TGTGCCAGCAGCTCCGGACAGGAGCCCTCCTACGAGCAGTACTTC. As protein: CASSSGQEPSYEQYF.

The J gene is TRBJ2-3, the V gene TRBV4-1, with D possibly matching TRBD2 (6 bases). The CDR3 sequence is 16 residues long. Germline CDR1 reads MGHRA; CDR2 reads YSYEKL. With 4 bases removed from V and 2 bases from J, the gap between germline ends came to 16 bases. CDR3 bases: TGCGCCAGCAGCCGGAACCCGGGACTCCCCACAGATACGCAGTATTTT. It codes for CASSRNPGLPTDTQYF.

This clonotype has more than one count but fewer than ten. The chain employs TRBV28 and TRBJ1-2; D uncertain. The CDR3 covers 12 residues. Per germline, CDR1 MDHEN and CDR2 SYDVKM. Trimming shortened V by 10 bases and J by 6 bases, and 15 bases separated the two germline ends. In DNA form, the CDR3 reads TGTGCCACCTCATCCCCGCCGAATGGCTACACCTTC. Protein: CATSSPPNGYTF.

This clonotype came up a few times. Here the CDR3 reads CASSSGTGKNEQFF. In DNA, the CDR3 is TGTGCCAGCAGTTCGGGGACAGGGAAGAATGAGCAGTTCTTC. The rearrangement uses TRBV3-1 and TRBJ2-1, with 9 bases identical to TRBD1. Trimming cost V 6 bases and J 7 bases; bases outside gene matches: 7. From germline, CDR1 is LGHDT and CDR2 YNNKEL (reference sequence). The CDR3 sequence is 14 residues long.

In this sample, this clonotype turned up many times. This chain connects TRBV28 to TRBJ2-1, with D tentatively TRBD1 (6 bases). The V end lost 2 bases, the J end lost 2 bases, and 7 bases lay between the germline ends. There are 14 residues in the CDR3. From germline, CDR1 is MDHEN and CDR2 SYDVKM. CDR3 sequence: CASSLGQTYNEQFF. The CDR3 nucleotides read TGTGCCAGCAGTTTAGGACAGACCTACAATGAGCAGTTCTTC.

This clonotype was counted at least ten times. CDR3 protein: CASSAFPGAGANVLTF. DNA of the CDR3: TGCGCCAGCAGCGCGTTCCCAGGGGCAGGGGCCAACGTCCTGACTTTC. The chain recombines TRBV5-1 with TRBJ2-6; a weak D match, TRBD1 (6 bases). The CDR3 is 16 residues long. V lost 4 bases and J lost 4, with 15 bases in between. Germline loops: CDR1 SGHRS, CDR2 YFSETQ.

In DNA form, the CDR3 reads TGTGCCAGCAGCGTAGTACTAAGGGACACCTATCAGCCCCAGCATTTT. Encoded protein: CASSVVLRDTYQPQHF. The gene calls are TRBV9 and TRBJ1-5; tentative D call: TRBD1 (6 bases). The CDR3 is 16 amino acids. V shed 0 bases and J shed 5 bases, with 15 bases lying between them. Germline assignment: CDR1 SGDLS and CDR2 YYNGEE.

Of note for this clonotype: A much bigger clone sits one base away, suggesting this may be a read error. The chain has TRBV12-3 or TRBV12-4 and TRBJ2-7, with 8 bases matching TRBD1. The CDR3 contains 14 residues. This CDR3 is CTSSPTGVGYEQYF. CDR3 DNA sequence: TGTACCAGCAGTCCGACAGGGGTGGGATACGAGCAGTACTTC.

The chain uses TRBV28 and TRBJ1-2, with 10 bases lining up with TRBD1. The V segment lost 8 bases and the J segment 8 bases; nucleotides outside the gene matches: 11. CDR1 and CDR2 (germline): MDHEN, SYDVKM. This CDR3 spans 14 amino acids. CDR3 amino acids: CASGGGTGDGGYTF. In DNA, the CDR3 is TGTGCCAGCGGGGGCGGGACAGGGGATGGGGGCTACACCTTC.

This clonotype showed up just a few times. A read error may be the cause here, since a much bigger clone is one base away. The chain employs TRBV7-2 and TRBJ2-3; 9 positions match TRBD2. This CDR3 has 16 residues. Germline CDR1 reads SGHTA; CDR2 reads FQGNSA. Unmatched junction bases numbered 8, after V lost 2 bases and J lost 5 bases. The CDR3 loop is CASSLSSGSRVDTQYF. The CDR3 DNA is TGTGCCAGCAGCTTAAGTAGCGGGAGTCGAGTAGATACGCAGTATTTT.

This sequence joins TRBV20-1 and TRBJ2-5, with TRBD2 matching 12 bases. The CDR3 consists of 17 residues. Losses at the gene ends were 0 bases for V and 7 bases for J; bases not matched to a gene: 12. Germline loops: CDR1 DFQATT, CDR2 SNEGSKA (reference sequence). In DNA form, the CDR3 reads TGCAGTGCTAGAGATAAAGTGCTAGCGGGGGGGGGTAGGACCCAGTACTTC. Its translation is CSARDKVLAGGGRTQYF.

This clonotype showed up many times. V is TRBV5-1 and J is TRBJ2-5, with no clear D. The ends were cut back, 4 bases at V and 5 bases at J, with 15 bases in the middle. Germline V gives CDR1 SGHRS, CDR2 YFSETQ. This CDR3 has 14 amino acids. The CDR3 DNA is TGCGCCAGCAGCCTCGACGGTCCGAGGGAGACCCAGTACTTC. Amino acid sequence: CASSLDGPRETQYF.

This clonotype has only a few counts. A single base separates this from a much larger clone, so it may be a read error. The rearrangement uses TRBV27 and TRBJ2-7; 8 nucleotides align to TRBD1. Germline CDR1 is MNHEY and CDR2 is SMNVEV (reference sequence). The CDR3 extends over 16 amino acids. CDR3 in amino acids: CASLTGDHAGRYEQCF. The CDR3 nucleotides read TGTGCCAGTTTGACAGGGGACCACGCGGGTCGGTACGAGCAGTGCTTC.

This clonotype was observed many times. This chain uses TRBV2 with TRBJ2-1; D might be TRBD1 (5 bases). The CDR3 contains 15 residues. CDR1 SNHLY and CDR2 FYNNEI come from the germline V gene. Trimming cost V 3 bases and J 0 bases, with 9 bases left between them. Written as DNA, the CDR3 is TGTGCCAGCAGTGACAGGGCTATCTCCTACAATGAGCAGTTCTTC. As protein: CASSDRAISYNEQFF.

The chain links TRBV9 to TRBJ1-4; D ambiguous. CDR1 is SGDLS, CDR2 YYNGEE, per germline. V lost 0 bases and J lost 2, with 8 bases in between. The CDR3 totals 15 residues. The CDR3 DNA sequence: TGTGCCAGCAGCGTAGACCTGGGGACTAATGAAAAACTGTTTTTT. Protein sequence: CASSVDLGTNEKLFF.

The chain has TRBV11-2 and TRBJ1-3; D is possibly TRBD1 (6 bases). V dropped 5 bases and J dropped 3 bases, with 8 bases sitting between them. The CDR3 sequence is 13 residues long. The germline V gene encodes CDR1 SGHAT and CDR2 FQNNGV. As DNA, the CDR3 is TGTGCCAGCAGCCCGGACAGTGGAAACACCATATATTTT. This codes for CASSPDSGNTIYF. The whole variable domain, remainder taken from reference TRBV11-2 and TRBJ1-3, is EAGVAQSPRYKIIEKRQSVAFWCNPISGHATLYWYQQILGQGPKLLIQFQNNGVVDDSQLPKDRFSAERLKGVDSTLKIQPAKLEDSAVYLCASSPDSGNTIYFGEGSWLTVV.

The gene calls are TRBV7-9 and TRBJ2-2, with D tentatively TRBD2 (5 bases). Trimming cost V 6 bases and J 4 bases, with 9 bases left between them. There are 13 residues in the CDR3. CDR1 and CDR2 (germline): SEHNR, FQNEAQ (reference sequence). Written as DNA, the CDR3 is TGTGCCAGCAGTGAGGGCCCCACCGGGGAGCTGTTTTTT. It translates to CASSEGPTGELFF.

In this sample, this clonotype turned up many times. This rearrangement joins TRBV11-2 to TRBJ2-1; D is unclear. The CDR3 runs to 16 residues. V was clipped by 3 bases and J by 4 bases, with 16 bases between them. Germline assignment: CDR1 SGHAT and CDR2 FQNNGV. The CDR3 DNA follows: TGTGCCAGCAGCTTTGAACAGCCGTACTCGTACAATGAGCAGTTCTTC. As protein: CASSFEQPYSYNEQFF.

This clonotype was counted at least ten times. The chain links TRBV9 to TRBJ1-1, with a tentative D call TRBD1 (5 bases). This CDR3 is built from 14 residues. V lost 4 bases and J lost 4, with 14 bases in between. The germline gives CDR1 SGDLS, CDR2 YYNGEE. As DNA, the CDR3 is TGTGCCAGCAGCCCGGGGGGGGAGCCCACTGAAGCTTTCTTT. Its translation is CASSPGGEPTEAFF.

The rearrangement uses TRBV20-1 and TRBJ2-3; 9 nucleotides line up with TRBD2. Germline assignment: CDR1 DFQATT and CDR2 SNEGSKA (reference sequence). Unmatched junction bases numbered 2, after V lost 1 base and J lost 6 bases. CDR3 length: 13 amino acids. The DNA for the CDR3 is TGCAGTGCTAGAGGCGGGGGGGCTGATACGCAGTATTTT. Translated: CSARGGGADTQYF.

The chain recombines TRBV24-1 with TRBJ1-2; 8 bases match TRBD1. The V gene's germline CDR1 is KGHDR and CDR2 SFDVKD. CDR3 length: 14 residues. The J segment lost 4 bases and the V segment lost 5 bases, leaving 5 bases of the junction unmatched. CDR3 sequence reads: CATSARTGSYGYTF. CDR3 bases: TGTGCCACCAGTGCTCGGACAGGGTCCTATGGCTACACCTTC.

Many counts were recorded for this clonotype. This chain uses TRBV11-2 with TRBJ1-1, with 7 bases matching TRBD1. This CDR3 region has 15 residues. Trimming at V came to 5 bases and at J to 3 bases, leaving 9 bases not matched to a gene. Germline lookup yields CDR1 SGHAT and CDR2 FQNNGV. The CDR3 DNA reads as TGTGCCAGCAGCCTCACTCAACAGGGGTACACTGAAGCTTTCTTT. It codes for CASSLTQQGYTEAFF.

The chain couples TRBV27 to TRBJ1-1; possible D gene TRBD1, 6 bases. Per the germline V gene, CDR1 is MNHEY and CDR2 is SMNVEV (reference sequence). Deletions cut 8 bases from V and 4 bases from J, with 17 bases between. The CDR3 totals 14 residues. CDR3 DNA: TGTGCCAGCTATGAACAGGGCCCGGCCACTGAAGCTTTCTTT. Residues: CASYEQGPATEAFF.

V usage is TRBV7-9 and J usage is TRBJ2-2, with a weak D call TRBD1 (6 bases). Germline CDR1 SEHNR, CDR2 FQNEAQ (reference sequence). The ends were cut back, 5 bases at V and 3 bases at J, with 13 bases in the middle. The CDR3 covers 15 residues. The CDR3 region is CASSPGASDTGELFF. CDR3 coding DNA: TGTGCCAGCAGCCCAGGGGCGTCGGACACCGGGGAGCTGTTTTTT.

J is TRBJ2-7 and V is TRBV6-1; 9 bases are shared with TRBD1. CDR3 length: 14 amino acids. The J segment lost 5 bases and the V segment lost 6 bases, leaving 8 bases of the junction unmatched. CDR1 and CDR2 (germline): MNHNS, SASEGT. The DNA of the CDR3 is TGTGCCAGCAGGCACAGGGGGCGTGGGAACGAGCAGTACTTC. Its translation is CASRHRGRGNEQYF.